This is a list of T cell receptor beta chains from one sample in a study of T cells in Graves' hyperthyroidism and ophthalmopathy. TCRdb re-called the multiplex PCR reads through MiXCR, storing one row per CDR3 protein. This table holds under 350,000 distinct CDR3 sequences, approximately 18% found once. The sequencing sample was made of blood. The receptors stem from a woman in her forties or fifties with Graves' hyperthyroidism. Each CDR3 is given with its conserved first and last residue. D genes are given only for firm matches. Clone size is not always given. Where it is, it says once, few, many or a class for expanded clones.

D gene: TRBD2
J gene: TRBJ2-1
clone size: -
V gene: TRBV19
CDR3 DNA: TGTGCCAGTAGAACCTTTAGCGGGAGGGGCGATGAGCAGTTCTTC
CDR3 protein: CASRTFSGRGDEQFF

D gene: TRBD2
J gene: TRBJ2-3
clone size: many
V gene: TRBV24-1
CDR3 DNA: TGTGCCACCAGTGATCCACCGGGACTAGCAGCTAGCACAGATACGCAGTATTTT
CDR3 protein: CATSDPPGLAASTDTQYF

D gene: TRBD2
J gene: TRBJ2-3
clone size: many
V gene: TRBV20-1
CDR3 DNA: TGCAGTGCTAGAGGTGGTGGCGGGAGGGCCAAAGATACGCAGTATTTT
CDR3 protein: CSARGGGGRAKDTQYF

D gene: -
J gene: TRBJ2-1
clone size: few
V gene: TRBV29-1
CDR3 DNA: TGCAGCGTTGAGAGTGACGTCTCCTACAATGAGCAGTTCTTC
CDR3 protein: CSVESDVSYNEQFF

D gene: -
J gene: TRBJ2-3
clone size: many
V gene: TRBV5-4
CDR3 DNA: TGTGCCAGCAGCTGGTCCGGGGTAGCAGATACGCAGTATTTT
CDR3 protein: CASSWSGVADTQYF

D gene: -
J gene: TRBJ1-1
clone size: -
V gene: TRBV9
CDR3 DNA: TGTGCCAGCAGCTCTCACTCGGGGACTGAAGCTTTCTTT
CDR3 protein: CASSSHSGTEAFF

D gene: -
J gene: TRBJ1-1
clone size: -
V gene: TRBV7-3
CDR3 DNA: TGTGCCACCGGGAGGACAGTGAACACTGAAGCTTTCTTT
CDR3 protein: CATGRTVNTEAFF

D gene: -
J gene: TRBJ2-3
clone size: few
V gene: TRBV5-1
CDR3 DNA: TGCGCCAGCAGCTTGGCCGAGTCGGGGTCAGATACGCAGTATTTT
CDR3 protein: CASSLAESGSDTQYF

D gene: TRBD1
J gene: TRBJ2-3
clone size: many
V gene: TRBV20-1
CDR3 DNA: TGCAGTGCTATTCCCGGGACAGGGTACGCAGATACGCAGTATTTT
CDR3 protein: CSAIPGTGYADTQYF

D gene: -
J gene: TRBJ1-5
clone size: many
V gene: TRBV6-1
CDR3 DNA: TGTGCCAGCAGTTACGCGCCCGCGGGGGCAGGACAGCCCCAGCATTTT
CDR3 protein: CASSYAPAGAGQPQHF

D gene: -
J gene: TRBJ1-3
clone size: few
V gene: TRBV7-8
CDR3 DNA: TGTGCCAGCAGCTCCGGGACACTAACCTCTGGAAACACCATATATTTT
CDR3 protein: CASSSGTLTSGNTIYF

D gene: -
J gene: TRBJ2-5
clone size: -
V gene: TRBV7-2
CDR3 DNA: TGTGCCAGCACCTCCTCGGAGACCCAGTACTTC
CDR3 protein: CASTSSETQYF

D gene: -
J gene: TRBJ1-4
clone size: many
V gene: TRBV12-3/TRBV12-4
CDR3 DNA: TGTGCCAGCAGTTTGGGGCATGAAAAACTGTTTTTT
CDR3 protein: CASSLGHEKLFF

D gene: TRBD1
J gene: TRBJ2-4
clone size: few
V gene: TRBV20-1
CDR3 DNA: TGCAGTGCTTTCCGACAGGGGCAGAAGGGTATGGACATTCAGTACTTC
CDR3 protein: CSAFRQGQKGMDIQYF

D gene: TRBD1
J gene: TRBJ2-1
clone size: many
V gene: TRBV5-1
CDR3 DNA: TGCGCCAGCAGCTTGGGAGGGGGCGAAATCTATGAGCAGTTCTTC
CDR3 protein: CASSLGGGEIYEQFF

D gene: TRBD1
J gene: TRBJ1-2
clone size: few
V gene: TRBV20-1
CDR3 DNA: TGCAGTGCTTCTGGACAGGGCGTAGTTGGCTACACCTTC
CDR3 protein: CSASGQGVVGYTF

D gene: -
J gene: TRBJ1-2
clone size: -
V gene: TRBV2
CDR3 DNA: TGTGCCACCTCGACAAGGAACGGTGGCTACACCTTC
CDR3 protein: CATSTRNGGYTF

D gene: TRBD2
J gene: TRBJ2-5
clone size: -
V gene: TRBV20-1
CDR3 DNA: TGCAGTGCGAAGCGGGGGGGGACTGGGGAGACCCAGTACTTC
CDR3 protein: CSAKRGGTGETQYF

D gene: -
J gene: TRBJ1-6
clone size: -
V gene: TRBV3-1
CDR3 DNA: TGTGCCAGCAGCCAAGATGGAGGATTCGGTTCACCCCTCCACTTT
CDR3 protein: CASSQDGGFGSPLHF

D gene: -
J gene: TRBJ1-4
clone size: -
V gene: TRBV5-1
CDR3 DNA: TGCGCCAGCAGCTCGGGACAACTTGCAACTAATGAAAAACTGTTTTTT
CDR3 protein: CASSSGQLATNEKLFF

D gene: -
J gene: TRBJ1-2
clone size: -
V gene: TRBV7-9
CDR3 DNA: TGTGCCAGCAGCTACCCCGGGGGGAGTGCTGGAGGCTACACCTTC
CDR3 protein: CASSYPGGSAGGYTF

D gene: TRBD1
J gene: TRBJ1-2
clone size: -
V gene: TRBV11-2
CDR3 DNA: TGTGCCAGCAGCCCCACCGGGACAGGGGCATCCTTTGGCTACACCTTC
CDR3 protein: CASSPTGTGASFGYTF

D gene: TRBD1
J gene: TRBJ1-2
clone size: many
V gene: TRBV6-5
CDR3 DNA: TGTGCCAGCAGTTACACGGGGACAGGGCACCCCGGCTACACCTTC
CDR3 protein: CASSYTGTGHPGYTF

D gene: TRBD2
J gene: TRBJ2-3
clone size: -
V gene: TRBV20-1
CDR3 DNA: TGCAGTGCTAGAATCCCCACTAGCGGGGGGTGGGATACGCAGTATTTT
CDR3 protein: CSARIPTSGGWDTQYF

D gene: -
J gene: TRBJ1-3
clone size: many
V gene: TRBV30
CDR3 DNA: TGTGCCTGGGGATACAGGACTTACTCTGGAAACACCATATATTTT
CDR3 protein: CAWGYRTYSGNTIYF

D gene: -
J gene: TRBJ2-5
clone size: many
V gene: TRBV2
CDR3 DNA: TGTGCCAGCAGTGTGCTGGGCAAAGAGACCCAGTACTTC
CDR3 protein: CASSVLGKETQYF

D gene: -
J gene: TRBJ2-1
clone size: many
V gene: TRBV6-1
CDR3 DNA: TGTGCCAGCTGCCCTAGCGTAAGCTCCTACAATGAGCAGTTCTTC
CDR3 protein: CASCPSVSSYNEQFF

D gene: TRBD2
J gene: TRBJ2-3
clone size: -
V gene: TRBV11-2
CDR3 DNA: TGTGCCAGCAGGATAGGGACTAGCGGGGGGGCCACGGATACGCAGTATTTT
CDR3 protein: CASRIGTSGGATDTQYF

D gene: -
J gene: TRBJ1-2
clone size: many
V gene: TRBV10-3
CDR3 DNA: TGTGCCATCAACTCGGGCGGATCTAACTATGGCTACACCTTC
CDR3 protein: CAINSGGSNYGYTF

D gene: -
J gene: TRBJ1-6
clone size: -
V gene: TRBV7-2
CDR3 DNA: TGTGCCAGCAGCCACGACCGCGCTAATTCACCCCTCCACTTT
CDR3 protein: CASSHDRANSPLHF

D gene: -
J gene: TRBJ2-3
clone size: many
V gene: TRBV18
CDR3 DNA: TGTGCCAGCTCGGCCTTAGTGGCAGATACGCAGTATTTT
CDR3 protein: CASSALVADTQYF

D gene: -
J gene: TRBJ1-5
clone size: few
V gene: TRBV6-2/TRBV6-3
CDR3 DNA: TGTGCCAGCAGCGTGCTCGGGAGAGCCCAGCATTTT
CDR3 protein: CASSVLGRAQHF

D gene: -
J gene: TRBJ2-7
clone size: few
V gene: TRBV5-1
CDR3 DNA: TGCGCCAGCAGCGTTACCGGGGACGAGCAGTACTTC
CDR3 protein: CASSVTGDEQYF

D gene: TRBD2
J gene: TRBJ2-1
clone size: -
V gene: TRBV30
CDR3 DNA: TGTGCCTGGAGCTTAGCGGGAGGGGGGTACAATGAGCAGTTCTTC
CDR3 protein: CAWSLAGGGYNEQFF

D gene: -
J gene: TRBJ2-3
clone size: many
V gene: TRBV28
CDR3 DNA: TGTGCCAGCAGTAGCGCGGTTCCAAGAGACACGCAGTATTTT
CDR3 protein: CASSSAVPRDTQYF

D gene: -
J gene: TRBJ2-2
clone size: few
V gene: TRBV6-1
CDR3 DNA: TGTGCCAGCACTTCAACCGGGACAAACACCGGGGAGCTGTTTTTT
CDR3 protein: CASTSTGTNTGELFF

D gene: -
J gene: TRBJ1-1
clone size: few
V gene: TRBV20-1
CDR3 DNA: TGCAGTGCTAGACCAGTTGGGACCGGCGGCACTGAAGCTTTCTTT
CDR3 protein: CSARPVGTGGTEAFF

D gene: -
J gene: TRBJ2-1
clone size: -
V gene: TRBV30
CDR3 DNA: TGTGCCTGGAAGCAGGGGTACAATGAGCAGTTCTTC
CDR3 protein: CAWKQGYNEQFF

D gene: -
J gene: TRBJ1-1
clone size: many
V gene: TRBV10-3
CDR3 DNA: TGTGCCATCACAGGGGATAACACTGAAGCTTTCTTT
CDR3 protein: CAITGDNTEAFF

D gene: TRBD2
J gene: TRBJ2-3
clone size: -
V gene: TRBV12-3/TRBV12-4
CDR3 DNA: TGTGCCAGCAATTTAGCGGGAGGGTTCACAGATACGCAGTATTTT
CDR3 protein: CASNLAGGFTDTQYF

D gene: -
J gene: TRBJ2-3
clone size: few
V gene: TRBV5-1
CDR3 DNA: TGCGCCAGCAGCACCTATGTGATACAGCGGGACAGAAAAGATACGCAGTATTTT
CDR3 protein: CASSTYVIQRDRKDTQYF

D gene: -
J gene: TRBJ1-1
clone size: many
V gene: TRBV27
CDR3 DNA: TGTGCCAGCAGTTTATCGATGGGGGGGTTCGCTGAAGCTTTCTTT
CDR3 protein: CASSLSMGGFAEAFF

D gene: -
J gene: TRBJ2-7
clone size: -
V gene: TRBV5-1
CDR3 DNA: TGCGCCAGCAGCCCGGGGACGGTTAACTACGAGCAGTACTTC
CDR3 protein: CASSPGTVNYEQYF

D gene: -
J gene: TRBJ1-4
clone size: many
V gene: TRBV11-2
CDR3 DNA: TGTGCCAGCAGCGCAAATGGAGGAAAACTGTTTTTT
CDR3 protein: CASSANGGKLFF

D gene: -
J gene: TRBJ2-7
clone size: many
V gene: TRBV6-1
CDR3 DNA: TGTGCCAGCAACCTCGGGGTCGAGGGCGCACCCTACGAGCAGTACTTC
CDR3 protein: CASNLGVEGAPYEQYF

D gene: TRBD2
J gene: TRBJ2-5
clone size: -
V gene: TRBV27
CDR3 DNA: TGTGCCAGCAGTTTAACAGCGGGGGGGGCCTGGGAGACCCAGTACTTC
CDR3 protein: CASSLTAGGAWETQYF

D gene: -
J gene: TRBJ2-2
clone size: many
V gene: TRBV30
CDR3 DNA: TGTGCCTGGAGTGTAAGTGGGTTCACCGGGGAGCTGTTTTTT
CDR3 protein: CAWSVSGFTGELFF